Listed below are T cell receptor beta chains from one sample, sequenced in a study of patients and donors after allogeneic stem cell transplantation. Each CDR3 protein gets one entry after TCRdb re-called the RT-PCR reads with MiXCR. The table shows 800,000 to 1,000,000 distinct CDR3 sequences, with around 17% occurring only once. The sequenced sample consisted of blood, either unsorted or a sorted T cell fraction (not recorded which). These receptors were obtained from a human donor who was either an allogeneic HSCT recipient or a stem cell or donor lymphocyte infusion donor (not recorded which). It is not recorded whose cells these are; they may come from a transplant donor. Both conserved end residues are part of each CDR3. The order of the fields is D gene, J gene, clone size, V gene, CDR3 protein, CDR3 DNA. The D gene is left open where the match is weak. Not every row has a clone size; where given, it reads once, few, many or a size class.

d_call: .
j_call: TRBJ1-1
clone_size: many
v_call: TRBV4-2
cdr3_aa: CASSQVMGQRGTEAFF
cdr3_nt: TGTGCCAGCAGCCAAGTGATGGGGCAACGGGGTACTGAAGCTTTCTTT

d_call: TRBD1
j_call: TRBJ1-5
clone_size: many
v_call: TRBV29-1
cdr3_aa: CSVESGTGGNQPQHF
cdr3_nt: TGCAGCGTTGAATCCGGGACAGGGGGCAATCAGCCCCAGCATTTT

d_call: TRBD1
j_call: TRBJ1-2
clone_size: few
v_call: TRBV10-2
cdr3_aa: CASRADRGSYGYTF
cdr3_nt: TGCGCCAGCAGAGCGGACAGGGGCAGCTATGGCTACACCTTC

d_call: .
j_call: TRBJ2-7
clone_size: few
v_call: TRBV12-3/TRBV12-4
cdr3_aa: CASSFSGDNSYEQYF
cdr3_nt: TGTGCCAGCAGTTTTAGTGGGGATAATTCCTACGAGCAGTACTTC

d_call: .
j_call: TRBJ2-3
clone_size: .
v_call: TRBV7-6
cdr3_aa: CASSLYGAYGTDTQYF
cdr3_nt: TGTGCCAGCAGCTTATACGGCGCGTACGGGACAGATACGCAGTATTTT

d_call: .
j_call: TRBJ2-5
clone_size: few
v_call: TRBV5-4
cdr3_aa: CASSLLLGETQYF
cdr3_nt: TGTGCCAGCAGCTTATTACTAGGAGAGACCCAGTACTTC

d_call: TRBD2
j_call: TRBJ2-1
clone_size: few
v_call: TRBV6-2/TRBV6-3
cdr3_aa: CASRNSGSDEQFF
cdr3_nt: TGTGCCAGCAGAAATAGCGGGAGTGATGAGCAGTTCTTC

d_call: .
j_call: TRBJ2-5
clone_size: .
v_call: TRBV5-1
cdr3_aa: CASSPRREQETQYF
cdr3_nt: TGCGCCAGCAGCCCCCGCCGGGAGCAAGAGACCCAGTACTTC

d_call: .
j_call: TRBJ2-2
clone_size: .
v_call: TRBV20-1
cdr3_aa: CSAQRPGRNTGELFF
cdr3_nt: TGCAGTGCCCAAAGGCCGGGGAGGAACACCGGGGAGCTGTTTTTT

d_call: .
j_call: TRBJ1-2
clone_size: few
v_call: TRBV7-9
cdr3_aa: CASSNTVGKNYTF
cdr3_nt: TGTGCCAGCAGCAACACGGTGGGGAAGAACTACACCTTC

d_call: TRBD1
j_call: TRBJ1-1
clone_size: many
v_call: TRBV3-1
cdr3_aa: CASSVDRGEAFF
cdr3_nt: TGTGCCAGCAGCGTCGACAGGGGAGAAGCTTTCTTT

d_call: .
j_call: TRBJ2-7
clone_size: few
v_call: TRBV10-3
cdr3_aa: CAISFRIPYGGTTYEQYF
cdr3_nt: TGTGCCATCAGTTTTCGGATCCCGTACGGGGGCACTACCTACGAGCAGTACTTC

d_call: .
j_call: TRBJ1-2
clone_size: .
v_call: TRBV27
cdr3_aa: CASSLNRSGGYTF
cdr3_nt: TGTGCCAGCAGTTTAAATAGGTCGGGAGGCTACACCTTC

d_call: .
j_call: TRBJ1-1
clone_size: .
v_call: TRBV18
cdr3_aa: CASSPSRRNTEAFF
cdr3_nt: TGTGCCAGCTCACCCTCGAGGAGGAACACTGAAGCTTTCTTT

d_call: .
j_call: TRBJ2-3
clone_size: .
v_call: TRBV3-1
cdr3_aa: CATSELWDTQYF
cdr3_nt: TGTGCCACCAGCGAGTTATGGGATACGCAGTATTTT

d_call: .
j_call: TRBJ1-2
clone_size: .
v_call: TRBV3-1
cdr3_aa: CASSQDPPGRGYTF
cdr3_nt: TGTGCCAGCAGCCAAGATCCCCCAGGGCGCGGCTACACCTTC

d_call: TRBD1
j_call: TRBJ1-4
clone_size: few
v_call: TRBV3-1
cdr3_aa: CASSSTGAGEKLFF
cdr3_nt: TGTGCCAGCTCATCGACAGGGGCGGGTGAAAAACTGTTTTTT

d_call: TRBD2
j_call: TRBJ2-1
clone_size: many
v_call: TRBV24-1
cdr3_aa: CATSAPLAGVSRASYNEQFF
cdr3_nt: TGTGCCACCAGTGCCCCTCTAGCGGGAGTGTCTAGGGCCTCCTACAATGAGCAGTTCTTC

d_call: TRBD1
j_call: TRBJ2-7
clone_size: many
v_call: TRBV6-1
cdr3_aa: CASRRQGGYEQYF
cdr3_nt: TGTGCCAGCAGGAGACAGGGCGGCTACGAGCAGTACTTC

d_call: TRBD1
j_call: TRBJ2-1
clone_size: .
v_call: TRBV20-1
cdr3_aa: CSARVAGGLNEQFF
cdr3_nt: TGCAGTGCTAGGGTAGCAGGGGGTCTCAATGAGCAGTTCTTC

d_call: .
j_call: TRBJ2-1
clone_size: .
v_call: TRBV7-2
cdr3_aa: CASSLVTGDLEFF
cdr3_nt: TGTGCCAGCAGCTTAGTAACTGGCGACTTGGAGTTCTTC

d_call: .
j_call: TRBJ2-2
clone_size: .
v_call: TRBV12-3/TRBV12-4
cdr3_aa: CASSNVRGNTGELFF
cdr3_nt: TGTGCCAGCAGCAACGTACGGGGGAACACCGGGGAGCTGTTTTTT

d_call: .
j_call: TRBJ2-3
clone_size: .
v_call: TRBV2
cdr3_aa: CASRGLPDTQYF
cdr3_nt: TGTGCCAGTAGGGGACTGCCAGATACGCAGTATTTT

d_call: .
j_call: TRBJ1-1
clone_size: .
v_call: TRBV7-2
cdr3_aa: CACSSRPNTEAFF
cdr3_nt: TGTGCCTGCAGCTCACGACCCAACACTGAAGCTTTCTTT

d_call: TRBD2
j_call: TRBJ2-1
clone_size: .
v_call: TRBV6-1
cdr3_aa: CASSTSSGGANEQFF
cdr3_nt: TGTGCCAGCAGCACATCTAGCGGGGGGGCTAATGAGCAGTTCTTC

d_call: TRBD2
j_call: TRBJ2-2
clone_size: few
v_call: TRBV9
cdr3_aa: CASSVGLVPGTSGTGELFF
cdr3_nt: TGTGCCAGCAGCGTAGGTTTAGTTCCCGGGACTAGCGGCACCGGGGAGCTGTTTTTT

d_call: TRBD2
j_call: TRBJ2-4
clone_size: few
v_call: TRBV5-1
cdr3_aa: CASSSGLAEPKNIQYF
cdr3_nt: TGCGCCAGCAGCTCAGGACTAGCGGAGCCCAAAAACATTCAGTACTTC

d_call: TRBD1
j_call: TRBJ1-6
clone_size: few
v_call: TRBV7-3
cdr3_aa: CASSPGQGETPLHF
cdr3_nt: TGTGCCAGCAGCCCGGGACAGGGAGAAACCCCCCTCCACTTT

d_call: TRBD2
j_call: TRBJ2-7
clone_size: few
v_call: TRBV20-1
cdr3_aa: CSARGSGLADHLEQYF
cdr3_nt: TGCAGTGCCAGAGGGTCGGGACTAGCGGACCATTTGGAGCAGTACTTC

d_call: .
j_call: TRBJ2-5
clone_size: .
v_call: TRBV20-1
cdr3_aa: CSAGVPQETQYF
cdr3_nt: TGCAGTGCGGGGGTCCCACAAGAGACCCAGTACTTC

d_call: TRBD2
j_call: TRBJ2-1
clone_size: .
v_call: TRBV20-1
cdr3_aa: CSARFLAGGPGNEQFF
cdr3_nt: TGCAGTGCTAGGTTCCTAGCGGGGGGGCCGGGAAATGAGCAGTTCTTC

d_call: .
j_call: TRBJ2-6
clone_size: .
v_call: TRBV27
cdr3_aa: CASSLYALSGANVLTF
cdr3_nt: TGTGCCAGCAGTTTATATGCACTCTCTGGGGCCAACGTCCTGACTTTC

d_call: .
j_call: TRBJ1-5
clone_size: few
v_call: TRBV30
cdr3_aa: CAWSTAGTGGQPQHF
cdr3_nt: TGTGCCTGGAGTACGGCAGGTACGGGTGGTCAGCCCCAGCATTTT

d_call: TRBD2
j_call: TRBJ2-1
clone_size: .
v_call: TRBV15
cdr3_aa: CATSAEGTSGKSSYNEQFF
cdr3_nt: TGTGCCACCAGCGCAGAGGGGACTAGCGGGAAGAGCTCCTACAATGAGCAGTTCTTC

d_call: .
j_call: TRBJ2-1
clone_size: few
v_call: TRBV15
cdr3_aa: CATSRVRGQAGGEQFF
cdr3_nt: TGTGCCACCAGCAGAGTGAGGGGCCAAGCAGGTGGTGAGCAGTTCTTC

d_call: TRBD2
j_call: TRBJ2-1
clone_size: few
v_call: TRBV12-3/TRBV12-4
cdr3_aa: CASSFGTSGVKQFF
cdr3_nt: TGTGCCAGCAGTTTTGGGACTAGCGGGGTCAAGCAGTTCTTC

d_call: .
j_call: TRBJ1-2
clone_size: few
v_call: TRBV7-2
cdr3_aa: CASSLAGSGNYGYTF
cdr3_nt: TGTGCCAGCAGCTTAGCAGGGAGCGGGAACTATGGCTACACCTTC

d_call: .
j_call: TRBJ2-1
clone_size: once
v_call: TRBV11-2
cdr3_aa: CASTGLHASYNEQFF
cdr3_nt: TGTGCCAGCACGGGACTCCATGCCTCCTACAATGAGCAGTTCTTC

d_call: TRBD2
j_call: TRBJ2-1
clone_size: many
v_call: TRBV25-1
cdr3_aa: CASSEPRTSGSRNEQFF
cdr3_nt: TGTGCCAGCAGTGAACCCCGGACTAGCGGGAGTAGGAATGAGCAGTTCTTC

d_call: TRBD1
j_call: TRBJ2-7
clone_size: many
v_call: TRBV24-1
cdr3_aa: CATSDTDRAEQYF
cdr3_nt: TGTGCCACCAGTGACACCGACAGGGCCGAGCAGTACTTC

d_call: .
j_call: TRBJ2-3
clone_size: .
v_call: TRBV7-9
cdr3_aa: CASVSGGIADTQYF
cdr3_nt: TGTGCCAGCGTTTCCGGCGGGATCGCAGATACGCAGTATTTT

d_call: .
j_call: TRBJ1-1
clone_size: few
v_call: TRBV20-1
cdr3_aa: CSASYRNTEAFF
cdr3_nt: TGCAGTGCTAGCTACAGGAACACTGAAGCTTTCTTT

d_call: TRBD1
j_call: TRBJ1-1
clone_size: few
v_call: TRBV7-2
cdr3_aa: CASSLGGQGATRAFF
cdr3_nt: TGTGCCAGCAGCTTAGGCGGACAGGGGGCGACTAGAGCTTTCTTT